The TCR beta chain under discussion was sequenced for a study of T cells in Graves' hyperthyroidism and ophthalmopathy. Hyperthyroidism of Graves' type that showed no ophthalmopathy progression within 18 months was stable. Study results and limitations: Separation of ophthalmopathy from stable hyperthyroidism was achieved by a 13 V-J model.

Researchers took RNA transcripts and amplified the TCR beta CDR3 regions from them. Primed by the HTBI set, a first-round RT-PCR was run on the TCR CDR3. TCRdb passed the multiplex PCR reads through MiXCR, listing each CDR3 protein once. The data contain 300,000 to 450,000 distinct CDR3 sequences, approximately 15% of them singletons. The CDR3 sequence is 13 residues long. Per the germline V gene, CDR1 is SGHAT and CDR2 is FQNNGV. Trimming took off 5 bases at V and 4 bases at J, with 9 bases between the two ends. This clonotype was picked up many times. Its target is not known. J is TRBJ1-3 and V is TRBV11-2; D not resolved. The sample consisted of blood. This receptor was obtained from a woman aged 60 to 75 with Graves' hyperthyroidism. CDR3 in amino acids: CASSPTGGNTIYF. CDR3 in DNA: TGTGCCAGCAGCCCTACCGGGGGAAACACCATATATTTT.